What follows is one TCR beta chain and its context. Its antigen is still unknown. From germline, CDR1 is SGHKS and CDR2 YYEKEE (reference sequence). Deletions cut 4 bases from V and 3 bases from J, with 20 bases between. The CDR3 loop spans 17 amino acids. All donors were Caucasian adults living in Nashville, Tennessee. This sample was taken from a study of shared clonotypes between healthy human individuals. At the level of the study: There were three CD4 naive, three CD4 memory, two CD8 naive and one CD8 memory plates per donor. Broader study findings: All-four-donor shared clonotypes had higher generation probabilities than non-shared clonotypes did.

Authors' processing steps: ImmunoSEQ output held junction-only sequences without quality scores, so filtering differed. This table comes from immunoSEQ multiplex PCR, and its TCRdb copy is limited to in-frame clones, with some not included. The V and J calls and clone size come from that table; D and trimming were worked out from the DNA. Here the sample spans under 150,000 clones, about 70% being singletons. The sequence was collected from a woman in her twenties or thirties in good health. What was sequenced was memory CD8+ T cells sorted from blood. Regarding subset: CD45RO+ cells pooled with CCR7-negative TemRA cells. The chain employs TRBV5-5 and TRBJ2-1; TRBD2 is a possible D gene (5 bases). The CDR3 reads CASSASPRGTSYNEQFF. The CDR3 region has the DNA TGTGCCAGCAGCGCCTCCCCCCGGGGTACGAGCTACAATGAGCAGTTCTTC.